The 20 T cell receptor beta chains below come from one sample, sequenced in a study of spatial heterogeneity in lung cancer. TCRdb processed the 5' RACE reads anew with MiXCR; each CDR3 protein has one entry. The sample shows 85,000 to 100,000 distinct CDR3 sequences, about 12% of them seen only once. The time point denotes: sample taken at primary tumor resection. The material sequenced was PBMCs, taken at surgery. The source is a male donor with early-stage non-small cell lung cancer.

This clonotype was counted a few times. CDR3 bases: TGTGCCACCAGCAGAGGATTTAGGGCTAGCGGGCAAGAGACCCAGTACTTC. Protein product: CATSRGFRASGQETQYF. The gene calls are TRBV15 and TRBJ2-5; 8 bases map to TRBD2. The CDR3 totals 17 residues. From germline, CDR1 is LNHNV and CDR2 YYDKDF (reference sequence). After removal of 1 base from V and 2 bases from J, the junction contained 9 bases not matched to a gene.

This clonotype has just a few counts. The chain recombines TRBV28 with TRBJ1-2; TRBD1 matches 10 bases. V shed 8 bases and J 8 bases; nucleotides not matched to a gene: 11. The CDR3 runs 14 residues. Germline V gene lookup returns CDR1 MDHEN and CDR2 SYDVKM. CDR3 in amino acids: CASGLGQGDLGYTF. CDR3 DNA: TGTGCCAGCGGACTTGGACAGGGGGATTTGGGCTACACCTTC.

This clonotype was found a few times. The chain is built from TRBV7-9 and TRBJ2-2, with D hard to call. Trimming cost V 8 bases and J 0 bases, with 7 bases left between them. The CDR3 is 13 residues long. Germline lookup yields CDR1 SEHNR and CDR2 FQNEAQ (reference sequence). CDR3 sequence reads: CASFGPNTGELFF. The DNA for the CDR3 is TGTGCCAGCTTCGGTCCGAACACCGGGGAGCTGTTTTTT. The variable domain in full, completed from reference TRBV7-9 and TRBJ2-2, reads DTGVSQNPRHKITKRGQNVTFRCDPISEHNRLYWYRQTLGQGPEFLTYFQNEAQLEKSRLLSDRFSAERPKGSFSTLEIQRTEQGDSAMYLCASFGPNTGELFFGEGSRLTVL.

This clonotype was observed a few times. This chain uses TRBV7-2 with TRBJ2-3; TRBD1 matches at 7 bases. J was trimmed by 5 bases and V by 5 bases; bases with no gene match: 4. The CDR3 has 13 residues. Germline-derived CDR1 and CDR2 are SGHTA and FQGNSA. For the CDR3, the DNA is TGTGCCAGCAGCAAGAACAGGGGAGATACGCAGTATTTT. Its translation: CASSKNRGDTQYF.

This clonotype has only a few counts. The V and J genes are TRBV6-2 or TRBV6-3 and TRBJ1-1; no reliable D call. Germline CDR1 and CDR2: MNHEY and SVGEGT. The CDR3 has 13 residues. V dropped 3 bases and J dropped 2 bases, with 7 bases sitting between them. CDR3 bases: TGTGCCAGCAGTTATCAGCTTAACACTGAAGCTTTCTTT. It specifies CASSYQLNTEAFF.

V gene TRBV7-9 combines with J gene TRBJ2-1; the D is unclear. Trimming removed 5 bases from V and 6 bases from J, with 8 bases in between. Per germline, CDR1 SEHNR and CDR2 FQNEAQ (reference sequence). This CDR3 contains 12 residues. The CDR3: CASSLPINEQFF. CDR3 coding DNA: TGTGCCAGCAGCCTCCCAATCAATGAGCAGTTCTTC.

As concerns this clonotype: The junction and the germline gene differ at one end; a read error may be behind it. This rearrangement joins TRBV5-1 to TRBJ2-7; D possibly corresponds to TRBD1 (5 bases). This CDR3 region has 15 residues. Germline V gene lookup returns CDR1 SGHRS and CDR2 YFSETQ. The CDR3 coding sequence is TGCGCCAGCAGCCAGACAGACCTATCTCCTGGCGAGCAGTGCTTC. Residues: CASSQTDLSPGEQCF.

This clonotype was counted between two and nine times. The chain employs TRBV18 and TRBJ2-5; D perhaps matches TRBD1 (6 bases). The CDR3 length is 16 residues. The ends were cut back, 1 base at V and 0 bases at J, with 12 bases in the middle. Germline assignment: CDR1 KGHSH and CDR2 LQKENI. CDR3: CASSPRQDSHQETQYF. The CDR3 region has the DNA TGTGCCAGCTCACCACGTCAGGACAGCCACCAAGAGACCCAGTACTTC. Full variable domain (rest looked up from reference TRBV18 and TRBJ2-5): NAGVMQNPRHLVRRRGQEARLRCSPMKGHSHVYWYRQLPEEGLKFMVYLQKENIIDESGMPKERFSAEFPKEGPSILRIQQVVRGDSAAYFCASSPRQDSHQETQYFGPGTRLLVL.

This clonotype has just a few counts. V usage is TRBV20-1 and J usage is TRBJ2-7, with D hard to call. CDR3 length: 11 residues. Germline CDR1 is DFQATT and CDR2 is SNEGSKA (reference sequence). V lost 6 bases to trimming and J lost 3 bases, with 9 bases between them. CDR3 bases: TGCAGTGCGGATAACGTCTACGAGCAGTACTTC. Translation gives CSADNVYEQYF.

V and J are TRBV20-1 and TRBJ2-1; tentative D call: TRBD1 (8 bases). CDR3 length: 14 residues. The germline V gene has CDR1 DFQATT and CDR2 SNEGSKA (reference sequence). V was cut by 6 bases and J by 4 bases, with 16 bases left in between. This CDR3 reads CSATHRGGYNEQFF. The CDR3 region has the DNA TGCAGTGCCACCCACAGGGGGGGATACAATGAGCAGTTCTTC.

The CDR3 reads CASSPTGTTQYF. In nucleotides, the CDR3 is TGTGCCAGCAGCCCGACCGGGACTACGCAGTATTTT. The gene calls are TRBV7-2 and TRBJ2-3; D tentatively fits TRBD1 or TRBD2 (5 bases each). The CDR3 contains 12 residues. Germline V gene data show CDR1 as SGHTA and CDR2 as FQGNSA. The V and J ends lost 5 bases and 8 bases respectively, with 11 bases between them.

The genes are TRBV20-1 and TRBJ2-3; no definite D call. Trimming shortened V by 5 bases and J by 0 bases, and 15 bases separated the two germline ends. The CDR3 sequence is 15 residues long. CDR1 is DFQATT, CDR2 SNEGSKA, per germline (reference sequence). DNA of the CDR3: TGCAGTGCTCAATCTCCGACGGAAAGCACAGATACGCAGTATTTT. Amino acid sequence: CSAQSPTESTDTQYF.

This clonotype was observed many times. An end of the junction does not agree with germline; a read error may underlie this. The chain couples TRBV24-1 to TRBJ1-5; D gene ambiguous. Germline V gene sequence: CDR1 KGHDR, CDR2 SFDVKD. The CDR3 extends over 13 amino acids. CDR3 amino acids: CATSDSTQQHQHF. The CDR3 DNA reads TGTGCCACCAGTGATTCAACACAGCAGCACCAGCATTTT.

J is TRBJ2-3 and V is TRBV20-1; 7 bases agree with TRBD1. J lost 0 bases, V lost 1 base, and 7 bases had no gene match. The CDR3 is made up of 16 amino acids. Per the germline V gene, CDR1 is DFQATT and CDR2 is SNEGSKA (reference sequence). The CDR3 sequence: CSARAVGQTSTDTQYF. In DNA form, the CDR3 reads TGCAGTGCTAGAGCCGTGGGACAGACCAGCACAGATACGCAGTATTTT.

The gene calls are TRBV5-5 and TRBJ2-3; TRBD1 is a possible D gene (5 bases). Looked up from germline, CDR1 is SGHKS and CDR2 is YYEKEE (reference sequence). V lost 2 bases to trimming and J lost 5 bases, with 9 bases between them. The CDR3 has 13 residues. The CDR3 region has the DNA TGTGCCAGCAGCTTTAGCAGGGAAGATACGCAGTATTTT. The encoded protein is CASSFSREDTQYF.

This clonotype has a handful of counts. The chain has TRBV30 and TRBJ1-2; D call uncertain. V dropped 2 bases and J dropped 3 bases, with 10 bases sitting between them. CDR1 is GTSNPN, CDR2 SVGIG, per germline (reference sequence). This CDR3 has 13 residues. The chain's CDR3 is CAWSLAEDYGYTF. The CDR3 DNA reads as TGTGCCTGGAGTTTGGCAGAGGACTATGGCTACACCTTC.

This clonotype is a singleton in its sample. This chain links TRBV6-4 with TRBJ2-3; D remains ambiguous. Germline CDR1 MRHNA, CDR2 SNTAGT. CDR3 size: 15 residues. V dropped 0 bases and J dropped 2 bases, with 9 bases sitting between them. CDR3: CASSDSPADTDTQYF. CDR3 sequence (DNA): TGTGCCAGCAGTGACTCGCCCGCTGACACAGATACGCAGTATTTT.

The chain has TRBV20-1 and TRBJ2-3; 11 nucleotides line up with TRBD2. The CDR3 is made up of 15 amino acids. V was clipped by 2 bases and J by 2 bases; unmatched bases: 3. Per the germline V gene, CDR1 is DFQATT and CDR2 is SNEGSKA (reference sequence). The CDR3 DNA is TGCAGTGCTAGAAAACTAGCGGGAGACACAGATACGCAGTATTTT. Its translation is CSARKLAGDTDTQYF.

This clonotype has only a few counts. The chain uses TRBV5-1 and TRBJ2-7; 11 bases agree with TRBD1. Germline assignment: CDR1 SGHRS and CDR2 YFSETQ. V trimming: 0 bases; J trimming: 6 bases; junction bases outside the gene matches: 11. CDR3 length: 17 residues. The CDR3 DNA reads as TGCGCCAGCAGCTTGGAGGGACCCGGGACAGGGGGTAGCGAGCAGTACTTC. It encodes CASSLEGPGTGGSEQYF.

The chain combines TRBV29-1 with TRBJ1-1, with D perhaps TRBD1 (6 bases). Germline-derived CDR1 and CDR2 are SQVTM and ANQGSEA. The ends were cut back, 4 bases at V and 2 bases at J, with 17 bases in the middle. The CDR3 has 15 amino acids. Written as DNA, the CDR3 is TGCAGCGTTGGGGCCAGGGACAACCTCAACACTGAAGCTTTCTTT. Translated, it gives CSVGARDNLNTEAFF.